This T cell receptor beta chain was found in a study of cytomegalovirus exposure and HLA in healthy donors. Study details: When 300 to 500 donors were genotyped, about 80% of them were found to fall in the Caucasian-associated ancestry cluster. Overall study results and limits: Analysis performed later showed TCR beta chains linked to HLA being more clonally expanded than equally common others. Later analysis identified a missense DCLRE1C variant that was linked to TCR beta V- and J-gene trimming. Some TCR beta chains (around 160 of them) were listed as cytomegalovirus-associated.

V was pared by 5 bases and J by 6 bases, with 12 bases between. This CDR3 spans 13 amino acids. The germline gives CDR1 SGHTA, CDR2 FQGNSA. PCR was performed using 60 Vbeta and 13 Jbeta primers. Profiling relied on immunoSEQ multiplex PCR, and the TCRdb table lists in-frame clones only, not all of them. The sample records some 190,000 clones, 75% to 90% being singletons. This clone was picked up a small number of times. What it recognizes is unknown. Material for sequencing was PBMCs. The clonotype originates from a woman aged 25 to 45 in good health and CMV-seronegative. The chain links TRBV7-2 to TRBJ2-3; D is unresolved. CDR3 sequence (DNA): TGTGCCAGCAGCATACTGATCGATGATACGCAGTATTTT. Its protein is CASSILIDDTQYF.